Listed below are T cell receptor beta chains from one sample, sequenced in a study of shared clonotypes between healthy human individuals. Method: immunoSEQ multiplex PCR; TCRdb's copy keeps in-frame clones and lacks some. Among fewer than 2.5 million clones listed, 80% to 95% were seen once. Sequenced: naive CD4+ T cells from PBMCs. These receptors all stem from a man younger than 30 in good health. Some clones in this sample may be carry-over from other donors' samples. Each CDR3 is given with its conserved first and last residue. Fields, in order: clone size, V gene, J gene, D gene, CDR3 protein, CDR3 DNA. D genes are given only for firm matches. Size is stated for part of the rows, as once, few or many counts, or as a class when the clone is expanded.

>NA|TRBV29-1|TRBJ2-7|NA
CSVFGQGLDKQYF
TGCAGCGTATTCGGACAGGGACTAGACAAGCAGTACTTC
>NA|TRBV6-1|TRBJ1-4|NA
CASSEQGTRNEKLFF
TGTGCCAGCAGTGAACAGGGGACACGAAATGAAAAACTGTTTTTT
>NA|TRBV6-5|TRBJ1-2|NA
CASTQRGAGDYGYTF
TGTGCCAGCACTCAGAGGGGGGCCGGGGACTATGGCTACACCTTC
>NA|TRBV7-2|TRBJ1-2|TRBD1
CASSLRPGQGEGYTF
TGTGCCAGCAGCCTAAGACCGGGACAGGGGGAGGGCTACACCTTC
>once|TRBV7-2|TRBJ2-1|TRBD2
CASSFSAGGRINEQFF
TGTGCCAGCAGCTTCTCGGCGGGAGGGCGAATCAATGAGCAGTTCTTC
>once|TRBV15|TRBJ1-3|NA
CATSRAGYSSGNTIYF
TGTGCCACCAGCAGAGCGGGGTATAGCTCTGGAAACACCATATATTTT
>NA|TRBV7-2|TRBJ2-5|NA
CASSFTRDSETQYF
TGTGCCAGCAGCTTCACCCGGGACTCCGAGACCCAGTACTTC
>NA|TRBV28|TRBJ1-4|NA
CASSLISRPNEKLFF
TGTGCCAGCAGTTTAATCTCCCGCCCTAATGAAAAACTGTTTTTT
>NA|TRBV4-2|TRBJ2-3|TRBD2
CASNPGVAGSTDTQYF
TGTGCCAGCAATCCAGGAGTAGCGGGCAGCACAGATACGCAGTATTTT
>NA|TRBV5-4|TRBJ2-5|NA
CASSLGSQETQYF
TGTGCCAGCAGCTTGGGCAGCCAAGAGACCCAGTACTTC
>NA|TRBV7-9|TRBJ2-3|NA
CASSIDRDTQYF
TGTGCCAGCAGCATTGATAGGGATACGCAGTATTTT